Listed below are T cell receptor beta chains from one sample, sequenced in a study of CD8+ T cells in alopecia areata. Measured with immunoSEQ multiplex PCR; TCRdb has only the in-frame clones, and not every one. Of hundreds of thousands of clones listed, around 67% were seen once; the top ten hold around 1.2%. Sample: CD4+ T cells sorted from blood, taken at week 0. The receptors originated from a human donor with alopecia areata. Both conserved end residues are part of each CDR3. The D gene is left open where the match is weak. Clone size is stated in some rows and not others, as once, few, many or a class when expanded.

cdr3_aa cdr3_nt j_call clone_size v_call d_call
CASRASAIHGYTF TGTGCCAGCAGGGCTTCAGCTATACATGGCTACACCTTC TRBJ1-2 . TRBV6-6 .
CSASGSSEQYF TGCAGTGCTAGTGGCAGTAGCGAGCAGTACTTC TRBJ2-7 . TRBV20-1 .
CASSGGTENTDTQYF TGCGCCAGCAGCGGAGGGACGGAGAACACAGATACGCAGTATTTT TRBJ2-3 . TRBV5-1 .
CASRGTGGDEAFF TGTGCCAGCAGAGGGACAGGGGGCGATGAAGCTTTCTTT TRBJ1-1 . TRBV2 TRBD1
CSVGIRGADTQYF TGCAGCGTTGGTATCAGGGGCGCAGATACGCAGTATTTT TRBJ2-3 . TRBV29-1 .
CASSQARLSGSTNEKLFF TGTGCCAGCAGCCAAGCAAGGCTCTCAGGATCAACTAATGAAAAACTGTTTTTT TRBJ1-4 few TRBV4-2 .
CSVAESATNEKLFF TGCAGCGTTGCGGAGAGTGCAACTAATGAAAAACTGTTTTTT TRBJ1-4 . TRBV29-1 .
CASGQGSEAFF TGTGCTAGTGGTCAAGGGTCTGAAGCTTTCTTT TRBJ1-1 . TRBV12-5 .
CASSLVGGPGANVLTF TGTGCCAGCAGCTTAGTAGGGGGGCCTGGGGCCAACGTCCTGACTTTC TRBJ2-6 . TRBV11-2 .
CASSPPLAGVGETQYF TGTGCCAGCAGCCCCCCACTAGCGGGGGTGGGAGAGACCCAGTACTTC TRBJ2-5 . TRBV7-6 TRBD2
CASSQWGNENIQYF TGTGCCAGCAGCCAATGGGGAAACGAAAACATTCAGTACTTC TRBJ2-4 . TRBV14 .
CASSQDLNYGYTF TGTGCCAGCAGCCAGGACCTCAACTATGGCTACACCTTC TRBJ1-2 . TRBV5-4 .
CASSHAGNTEAFF TGTGCCAGCAGCCATGCCGGGAACACTGAAGCTTTCTTT TRBJ1-1 . TRBV7-9 .
CAWSGKGDYGYTF TGTGCCTGGTCCGGGAAAGGGGACTATGGCTACACCTTC TRBJ1-2 . TRBV30 .
CAWTRDSPRKNEQFF TGTGCCTGGACCCGGGACAGTCCAAGAAAGAATGAGCAGTTCTTC TRBJ2-1 . TRBV30 TRBD1
CSVIRDRYNEQFF TGCAGCGTTATCCGGGACAGGTACAATGAGCAGTTCTTC TRBJ2-1 . TRBV29-1 TRBD1
CASTPHLASDTQYF TGTGCCAGCACCCCCCATCTAGCGTCAGATACGCAGTATTTT TRBJ2-3 once TRBV9 .
CASSPATWKPSGANVLTF TGTGCCAGCTCACCAGCCACATGGAAACCCTCTGGGGCCAACGTCCTGACTTTC TRBJ2-6 . TRBV18 .
CASTEGIKTDTQYF TGTGCCAGCACAGAGGGGATAAAGACGGATACGCAGTATTTT TRBJ2-3 . TRBV2 .
CASTLGQVQEQYF TGTGCCAGCACCTTGGGGCAGGTCCAAGAGCAGTACTTC TRBJ2-7 . TRBV2 .
CASSTGQGPYNSPLHF TGTGCCAGCAGCACTGGACAGGGCCCCTATAATTCACCCCTCCACTTT TRBJ1-6 . TRBV4-2 TRBD1
CASSQLQGANTGELFF TGCGCCAGCAGCCAACTACAGGGGGCGAACACCGGGGAGCTGTTTTTT TRBJ2-2 . TRBV4-3 TRBD1
CSVVVFYTDTQYF TGCAGCGTTGTGGTTTTCTATACAGATACGCAGTATTTT TRBJ2-3 few TRBV29-1 .
CSVEWFGGVYYGYTF TGCAGCGTTGAATGGTTCGGGGGCGTCTACTATGGCTACACCTTC TRBJ1-2 . TRBV29-1 .
CSFIQGASYNEQFF TGCAGCTTCATACAGGGGGCTTCCTACAATGAGCAGTTCTTC TRBJ2-1 . TRBV29-1 TRBD1
CASQRTRQGNIQYF TGTGCCAGCCAAAGGACTAGACAGGGAAACATTCAGTACTTC TRBJ2-4 . TRBV6-5 .
CSVEPQGLTEAFF TGCAGCGTTGAACCCCAGGGGTTAACTGAAGCTTTCTTT TRBJ1-1 few TRBV29-1 .
CASSLAQGAGGYTF TGCGCCAGCAGCTTGGCCCAGGGGGCAGGTGGCTACACCTTC TRBJ1-2 . TRBV5-1 TRBD1
CASSLAGQGTSTDTQYF TGTGCCAGCAGCTTAGCGGGACAGGGGACTAGCACAGATACGCAGTATTTT TRBJ2-3 . TRBV7-9 TRBD1
CASSPQTGGTEAFF TGTGCCAGCTCACCACAAACAGGGGGCACTGAAGCTTTCTTT TRBJ1-1 few TRBV18 TRBD1
CASSGTASSYNSPLHF TGTGCCAGCTCTGGGACAGCTAGCTCCTATAATTCACCCCTCCACTTT TRBJ1-6 . TRBV2 TRBD1
CAWSVTGVTDTQYF TGTGCCTGGAGTGTAACGGGGGTCACAGATACGCAGTATTTT TRBJ2-3 once TRBV30 .
CAWREIFTGAAEAFF TGTGCCTGGAGGGAGATATTTACAGGGGCGGCTGAAGCTTTCTTT TRBJ1-1 . TRBV30 TRBD1
CASSLEAGGLLNYGYTF TGCGCCAGCAGCTTGGAGGCAGGGGGCCTCCTTAACTATGGCTACACCTTC TRBJ1-2 few TRBV5-1 TRBD1
CASSQDTSGGASRETQYF TGTGCCAGCAGCCAGGATACTAGCGGGGGGGCCTCACGAGAGACCCAGTACTTC TRBJ2-5 . TRBV4-2 TRBD2